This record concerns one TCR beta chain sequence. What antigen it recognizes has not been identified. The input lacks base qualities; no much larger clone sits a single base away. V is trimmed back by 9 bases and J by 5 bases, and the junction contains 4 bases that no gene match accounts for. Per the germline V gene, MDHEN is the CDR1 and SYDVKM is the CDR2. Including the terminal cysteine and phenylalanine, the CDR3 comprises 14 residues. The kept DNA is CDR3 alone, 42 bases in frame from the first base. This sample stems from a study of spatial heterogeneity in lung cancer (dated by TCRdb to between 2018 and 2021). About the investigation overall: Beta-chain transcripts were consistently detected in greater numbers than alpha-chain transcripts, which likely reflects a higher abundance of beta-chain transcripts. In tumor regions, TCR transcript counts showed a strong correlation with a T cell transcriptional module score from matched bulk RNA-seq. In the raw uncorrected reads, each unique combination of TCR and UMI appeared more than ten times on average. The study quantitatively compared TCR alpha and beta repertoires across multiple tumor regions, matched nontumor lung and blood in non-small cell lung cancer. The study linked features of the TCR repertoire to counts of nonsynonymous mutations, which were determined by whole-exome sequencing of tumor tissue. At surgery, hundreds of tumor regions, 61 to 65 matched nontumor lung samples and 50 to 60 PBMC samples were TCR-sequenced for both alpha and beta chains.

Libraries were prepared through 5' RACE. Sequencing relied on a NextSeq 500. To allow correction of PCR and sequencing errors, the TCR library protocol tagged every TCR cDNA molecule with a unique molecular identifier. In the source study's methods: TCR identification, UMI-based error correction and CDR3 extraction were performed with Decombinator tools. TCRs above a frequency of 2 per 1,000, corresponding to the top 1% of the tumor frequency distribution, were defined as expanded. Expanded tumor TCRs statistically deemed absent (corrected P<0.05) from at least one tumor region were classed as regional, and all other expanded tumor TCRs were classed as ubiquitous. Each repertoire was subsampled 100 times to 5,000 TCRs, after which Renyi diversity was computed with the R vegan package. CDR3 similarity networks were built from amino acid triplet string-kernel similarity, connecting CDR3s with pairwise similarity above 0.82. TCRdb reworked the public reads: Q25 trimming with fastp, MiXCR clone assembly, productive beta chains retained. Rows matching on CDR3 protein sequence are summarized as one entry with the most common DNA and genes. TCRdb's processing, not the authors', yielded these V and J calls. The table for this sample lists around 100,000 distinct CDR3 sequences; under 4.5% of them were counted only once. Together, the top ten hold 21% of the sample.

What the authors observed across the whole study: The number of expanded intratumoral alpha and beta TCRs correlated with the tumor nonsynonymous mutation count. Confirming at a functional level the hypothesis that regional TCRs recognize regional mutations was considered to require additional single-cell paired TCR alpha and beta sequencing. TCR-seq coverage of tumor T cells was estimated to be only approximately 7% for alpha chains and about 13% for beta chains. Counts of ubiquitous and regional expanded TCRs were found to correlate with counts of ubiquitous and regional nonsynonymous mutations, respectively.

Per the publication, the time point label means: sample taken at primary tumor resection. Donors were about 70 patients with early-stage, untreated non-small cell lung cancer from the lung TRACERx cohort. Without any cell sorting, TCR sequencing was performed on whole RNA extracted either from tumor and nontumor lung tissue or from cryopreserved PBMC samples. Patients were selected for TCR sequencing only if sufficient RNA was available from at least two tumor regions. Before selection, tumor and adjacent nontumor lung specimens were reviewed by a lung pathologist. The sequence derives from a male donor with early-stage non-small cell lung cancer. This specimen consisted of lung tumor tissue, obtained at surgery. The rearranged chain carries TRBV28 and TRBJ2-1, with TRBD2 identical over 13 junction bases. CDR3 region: CASRTSGSHNEQFF. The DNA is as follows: TGTGCCAGTCGGACTAGCGGGAGCCACAATGAGCAGTTCTTC.